What follows is one TCR beta chain and its context. CDR1 is MDHEN, CDR2 SYDVKM, per germline. V dropped 3 bases and J dropped 4 bases, with 12 bases sitting between them. This CDR3 has 14 residues. Time point specified: pre-treatment sample, taken before nivolumab and TIL therapy. Tumor tissue came from excised metastases, mostly pleural nodules or supraclavicular lymph nodes. Sequencing used immunoSEQ v3. Sequencing depth was approximately 2 million read pairs for survey level, roughly 4.5-6 million for deep. Produced via immunoSEQ multiplex PCR; TCRdb's table is partial and in-frame only. Of around 100,000 clones detected, about 71% appear once; the ten largest clones hold over 9.5%. This sample was included in a study of TIL therapy for anti-PD-1-resistant metastatic lung cancer.

Sequencing used tumor tissue, obtained at baseline. The chain uses TRBV28 and TRBJ1-2; no clear D gene. The receptor comes from a person aged 25-85 years with non-small cell lung cancer. CDR3 bases: TGTGCCAGCAGTTTCGTCACCTTTAGCTATGGCTACACCTTC. It is translated as CASSFVTFSYGYTF.